These 13 T cell receptor beta chains came from one sample sequenced in a study of cytomegalovirus exposure and HLA in healthy donors. The repertoire was sequenced with immunoSEQ multiplex PCR; TCRdb's copy has only in-frame clones and lacks some. The sample has 130,000 to 150,000 clones; 86% are singletons. Sequenced sample: PBMCs. These receptors were taken from a man aged 18 to 29 in good health and CMV-seronegative.

This clone came up once. V and J are TRBV5-1 and TRBJ2-5; TRBD1 is a possible D gene (6 bases). The germline CDR1 and CDR2 sequences are SGHRS and YFSETQ. Trimming took off 4 bases at V and 5 bases at J, with 15 bases between the two ends. The CDR3 is 14 amino acids. CDR3 nucleotides: TGCGCCAGCAGCCTTGGACAGACACAGGAGACCCAGTACTTC. This translates into CASSLGQTQETQYF.

The J gene is TRBJ1-5, the V gene TRBV6-1; TRBD1 agrees at 7 bases. The V gene end was trimmed by 3 bases and the J gene end by 6 bases; junction bases not matched to a gene: 8. Germline-derived CDR1 and CDR2 are MNHNS and SASEGT. The CDR3 covers 15 residues. The CDR3 region has the DNA TGTGCCAGCAGTGATAGTAAGGGGGCAAGTCAGCCCCAGCATTTT. It yields the protein CASSDSKGASQPQHF.

This rearrangement joins TRBV27 to TRBJ2-1, with D possibly TRBD2 on 5 matching bases. The length of the CDR3 is 12 residues. V shed 2 bases and J shed 8 bases, with 7 bases lying between them. Germline V gives CDR1 MNHEY, CDR2 SMNVEV (reference sequence). The CDR3 sequence: CASSLIGDEQFF. CDR3 nucleotide sequence: TGTGCCAGCAGTTTAATCGGGGATGAGCAGTTCTTC.

In DNA, the CDR3 is TGCGCCAGCAGCCAAACGGGGGGCTCCTCAGATACGCAGTATTTT. It translates to CASSQTGGSSDTQYF. V usage is TRBV4-1 and J usage is TRBJ2-3, with TRBD2 as a possible D gene (7 bases). From germline, CDR1 is MGHRA and CDR2 YSYEKL. V was shortened by 2 bases and J by 4 bases, with 13 bases between the two germline ends. This CDR3 is built from 15 residues.

V is TRBV28 and J is TRBJ2-5, with 11 bases that match TRBD1. This CDR3 comprises 16 residues. Germline CDR1 reads MDHEN; CDR2 reads SYDVKM. V was pared by 4 bases and J by 3 bases, with 7 bases of the junction left unmatched. CDR3 nucleotide sequence: TGTGCCAGCAGTTATGAGCCGGGACAGGGGGAAGAGACCCAGTACTTC. As protein: CASSYEPGQGEETQYF.

The V gene is TRBV28, the J gene TRBJ1-2, with D unresolved. The V gene's germline CDR1 is MDHEN and CDR2 SYDVKM. The V end was cut by 7 bases, the J end by 7 bases, with 13 bases between. The CDR3 runs 12 residues. The CDR3 here is CASTSGLPGYTF. The CDR3 nucleotides read TGTGCCAGCACTTCCGGGTTACCTGGCTACACCTTC.

This chain links TRBV30 with TRBJ2-3, with D possibly matching TRBD1 (6 bases). In germline, CDR1 is GTSNPN, CDR2 SVGIG (reference sequence). V was cut by 5 bases and J by 3 bases, with 12 bases left in between. The CDR3 length is 13 residues. The CDR3 spells CAWDTGTTDTQYF. DNA of the CDR3: TGTGCCTGGGATACCGGGACAACAGATACGCAGTATTTT.

The gene calls are TRBV27 and TRBJ2-2; 9 bases are a match to TRBD2. Germline CDR1 reads MNHEY; CDR2 reads SMNVEV (reference sequence). V lost 4 bases, J lost 2 bases, and 5 bases stayed unmatched. The CDR3 sequence is 16 residues long. The CDR3 bases are TGTGCCAGCAGTTGGTCTAGCGGGGTTAACACCGGGGAGCTGTTTTTT. This sequence encodes CASSWSSGVNTGELFF.

The genes are TRBV5-1 and TRBJ2-5; D perhaps matches TRBD1 (5 bases). The CDR3 runs to 14 residues. Trimming left V 1 base short and J 0 bases short, with 7 bases between. Germline CDR1 SGHRS, CDR2 YFSETQ. This CDR3 reads CASSLTGHQETQYF. CDR3 DNA sequence: TGCGCCAGCAGCTTGACAGGCCACCAAGAGACCCAGTACTTC.

The chain uses TRBV27 and TRBJ1-1, with a possible D match to TRBD1 (5 bases). Trimming removed 3 bases from V and 0 bases from J, with 11 bases in between. Germline V gene data show CDR1 as MNHEY and CDR2 as SMNVEV (reference sequence). The CDR3 has 15 amino acids. The CDR3 region has the DNA TGTGCCAGCAGTTTCAATAAGGGGATGAACACTGAAGCTTTCTTT. It codes for CASSFNKGMNTEAFF.

This chain links TRBV7-9 with TRBJ1-4; 8 bases are a match to TRBD1. J lost 5 bases, V lost 7 bases, and 3 bases had no gene match. Germline V lookup: CDR1 SEHNR, CDR2 FQNEAQ (reference sequence). This CDR3 has 13 amino acids. Here the CDR3 DNA reads TGTGCCAGCACGACAGGGGCCAATGAAAAACTGTTTTTT. It is translated as CASTTGANEKLFF. The variable domain in full, with the rest retrieved from reference TRBV7-9 and TRBJ1-4, is DTGVSQNPRHKITKRGQNVTFRCDPISEHNRLYWYRQTLGQGPEFLTYFQNEAQLEKSRLLSDRFSAERPKGSFSTLEIQRTEQGDSAMYLCASTTGANEKLFFGSGTQLSVL.

V and J are TRBV28 and TRBJ1-1; D call uncertain. Germline-derived CDR1 and CDR2 are MDHEN and SYDVKM. Trimming cost V 8 bases and J 7 bases, with 8 bases left between them. CDR3 size: 10 residues. The DNA of the CDR3 is TGTGCCAGCGGTTCCATTGAAGCTTTCTTT. Translation gives CASGSIEAFF.

The V and J genes are TRBV9 and TRBJ1-2; no definite D call. The CDR3 spans 14 residues. V shed 0 bases and J shed 4 bases, with 10 bases lying between them. CDR1 and CDR2 (germline): SGDLS, YYNGEE. CDR3 bases: TGTGCCAGCAGCGTAGTGGGAGAGGCCTATGGCTACACCTTC. Its translation is CASSVVGEAYGYTF.